The 8 T cell receptor beta chains below all came from one sample that was sequenced in a study of cytomegalovirus exposure and HLA in healthy donors. Clones were read by immunoSEQ multiplex PCR, and TCRdb kept only the in-frame ones, dropping some. The sample includes nearly 200,000 clones, around 83% of them seen just once. Sequencing used PBMCs. The receptor set was obtained from a woman aged 25-40 years in good health and CMV-seropositive.

The chain joins TRBV6-1 to TRBJ2-1; a possible D gene is TRBD2 (6 bases). There are 15 residues in the CDR3. Trimming pared 6 bases from V and 2 bases from J, leaving 14 bases between. The germline CDR1 and CDR2 sequences are MNHNS and SASEGT. In DNA form, the CDR3 reads TGTGCCAGCAGCTGGACGGAGGGCCCCTACAATGAGCAGTTCTTC. As protein: CASSWTEGPYNEQFF.

V is TRBV7-3 and J is TRBJ1-1; TRBD1 matches 9 bases. The germline gives CDR1 SGHTA, CDR2 FQGTGA. The CDR3 contains 14 residues. V was clipped by 5 bases and J by 3 bases; unmatched bases: 4. The CDR3 is CASSPGTGYTEAFF. The CDR3 region has the DNA TGTGCCAGCAGCCCAGGGACAGGGTACACTGAAGCTTTCTTT. Full variable domain (outside the CDR3, taken from reference TRBV7-3 and TRBJ1-1): GAGVSQTPSNKVTEKGKYVELRCDPISGHTALYWYRQSLGQGPEFLIYFQGTGAADDSGLPNDRFFAVRPEGSVSTLKIQRTERGDSAVYLCASSPGTGYTEAFFGQGTRLTVV.

V is TRBV6-1 and J is TRBJ1-1; D uncertain. The CDR3 is made up of 13 amino acids. The germline V gene encodes CDR1 MNHNS and CDR2 SASEGT. V lost 6 bases and J lost 0, with 8 bases in between. CDR3 nucleotides: TGTGCCAGCAGCATCAGGCTGAACACTGAAGCTTTCTTT. It translates to CASSIRLNTEAFF.

This chain joins TRBV7-9 and TRBJ1-2; D is unclear. Trimming cost V 5 bases and J 3 bases, with 13 bases left between them. The CDR3 sequence is 14 residues long. CDR1 and CDR2 (germline): SEHNR, FQNEAQ (reference sequence). CDR3 sequence (DNA): TGTGCCAGCAGCCCCGCGGACTCATACTATGGCTACACCTTC. Its translation: CASSPADSYYGYTF.

The chain carries TRBV9 and TRBJ1-5, with no clear D. Deletions cut 3 bases from V and 3 bases from J, with 10 bases between. The CDR3 length is 14 residues. Germline CDR1 reads SGDLS; CDR2 reads YYNGEE. CDR3 sequence reads: CASSADTNNQPQHF. In nucleotides, the CDR3 is TGTGCCAGCAGCGCCGACACCAACAATCAGCCCCAGCATTTT. The full variable domain, in which reference TRBV9 and TRBJ1-5 provide the parts outside the CDR3, is DSGVTQTPKHLITATGQRVTLRCSPRSGDLSVYWYQQSLDQGLQFLIQYYNGEERAKGNILERFSAQQFPDLHSELNLSSLELGDSALYFCASSADTNNQPQHFGDGTRLSIL.

CDR3 amino acids: CASGTGLGSGEQYF. The CDR3 nucleotides are TGTGCCAGTGGGACAGGATTGGGATCGGGCGAGCAGTACTTC. The chain couples TRBV2 to TRBJ2-7; 8 bases map to TRBD1. V lost 9 bases and J lost 6; bases outside the gene matches: 13. Per germline, CDR1 SNHLY and CDR2 FYNNEI. The CDR3 extends over 14 amino acids.

The chain carries TRBV6-5 and TRBJ2-7; TRBD2 matches at 7 bases. Losses at the gene ends were 2 bases for V and 4 bases for J; bases not matched to a gene: 8. CDR3 length: 15 residues. The V gene's germline CDR1 is MNHEY and CDR2 SVGAGI. In nucleotides, the CDR3 is TGTGCCAGCAGTTACGCCACAGCGGGACGATACGAGCAGTACTTC. This gives the protein CASSYATAGRYEQYF.

As DNA, the CDR3 is TGTGCCAGCAGCCAAGTTCATACCGGGGAGCTGTTTTTT. Translated: CASSQVHTGELFF. The chain recombines TRBV14 with TRBJ2-2; no reliable D call. This CDR3 contains 13 residues. The germline V and J ends were trimmed by 1 base and 5 bases, with 5 bases remaining between them. Germline values: CDR1 SGHDN, CDR2 FVKESK. Filled out from reference TRBV14 and TRBJ2-2, the complete variable domain reads EAGVTQFPSHSVIEKGQTVTLRCDPISGHDNLYWYRRVMGKEIKFLLHFVKESKQDESGMPNNRFLAERTGGTYSTLKVQPAELEDSGVYFCASSQVHTGELFFGEGSRLTVL.